The 24 T cell receptor beta chains listed next were all sequenced from one sample in a study of T cells in Graves' hyperthyroidism and ophthalmopathy. Using RNA transcripts as the source, TCR beta CDR3 regions were amplified. When the TCR CDR3 underwent first-round RT-PCR, the HTBI primer set was used. TCRdb recomputed calls from the multiplex PCR reads with MiXCR, one row per CDR3 protein. The sample includes 300,000 to 400,000 distinct CDR3 sequences, roughly a fifth seen only once; the top ten take over 45%. The sample comprised blood. These receptor sequences come from a woman in her forties or fifties with Graves' hyperthyroidism.

This clonotype was seen many times. CDR3 nucleotide sequence: TGTGCCAGCAGCGTTAGCGGGCGCAGCACAGATACGCAGTATTTT. Residues: CASSVSGRSTDTQYF. The genes are TRBV9 and TRBJ2-3, with 7 nucleotides matching TRBD2. This CDR3 contains 15 residues. J lost 0 bases, V lost 2 bases, and 3 bases had no gene match. The germline V gene encodes CDR1 SGDLS and CDR2 YYNGEE.

This clonotype was observed a few times. The gene calls are TRBV6-1 and TRBJ1-1, with 7 bases fitting TRBD1. This CDR3 contains 14 residues. The junction had 2 bases not matched to a gene; V was cut back by 0 bases and J by 4 bases. The germline V gene has CDR1 MNHNS and CDR2 SASEGT. CDR3 amino acids: CASSEAGGSTEAFF. The CDR3 bases are TGTGCCAGCAGTGAAGCAGGGGGCAGCACTGAAGCTTTCTTT.

This clonotype is classed as medium-sized (0.01 to 0.1%). V and J are TRBV5-1 and TRBJ1-6; D ambiguous. The CDR3 is 16 residues long. V lost 4 bases to trimming and J lost 10 bases, with 21 bases between them. CDR1 is SGHRS, CDR2 YFSETQ, per germline. Written as DNA, the CDR3 is TGCGCCAGCAGCCCATTGGCGGCAGGTGACCGCTCACCCCTCCACTTT. Amino acids: CASSPLAAGDRSPLHF.

This clonotype has a count of ten or more. J is TRBJ2-1 and V is TRBV7-2; TRBD2 is a possible D gene (6 bases). The CDR3 contains 15 residues. Germline loops: CDR1 SGHTA, CDR2 FQGNSA. Between the trimmed V and J ends, which lost 0 bases and 3 bases, there was a span of 9 bases. The CDR3 region has the DNA TGTGCCAGCAGCTTAGCTGCCGGGAGCTACAATGAGCAGTTCTTC. Translating gives CASSLAAGSYNEQFF.

Here the CDR3 DNA reads TGTGCCAGCAGTGTCCCGCCAGGGGGCTACAATGAGCAGTTCTTC. This translates into CASSVPPGGYNEQFF. The chain couples TRBV2 to TRBJ2-1; 7 nucleotides agree with TRBD1. Unmatched junction bases numbered 6, after V lost 4 bases and J lost 3 bases. CDR3 length: 15 amino acids. Germline CDR1 and CDR2: SNHLY and FYNNEI.

This clonotype was seen ten or more times. The chain has TRBV7-9 and TRBJ2-3, with 14 bases identical to TRBD2. J gave up 5 bases and V 1 base, and 8 bases lay outside the gene matches. Germline V CDR1 and CDR2: SEHNR, FQNEAQ (reference sequence). The CDR3 covers 18 residues. CDR3 loop: CASSLGPGLAGVIDTQYF. CDR3 coding DNA: TGTGCCAGCAGCTTAGGACCGGGACTAGCGGGAGTGATAGATACGCAGTATTTT.

This clonotype was recorded many times. The chain carries TRBV27 and TRBJ2-1; D uncertain. Looked up from germline, CDR1 is MNHEY and CDR2 is SMNVEV (reference sequence). The V end lost 0 bases, the J end lost 0 bases, and 6 bases lay between the germline ends. This CDR3 is 15 amino acids long. The CDR3 sequence is CASSLSENSYNEQFF. The DNA of the CDR3 is TGTGCCAGCAGTTTATCGGAGAACTCCTACAATGAGCAGTTCTTC.

The J gene is TRBJ2-1, the V gene TRBV20-1; TRBD1 aligns across 10 bases. Germline V gene sequence: CDR1 DFQATT, CDR2 SNEGSKA (reference sequence). V shed 1 base, J shed 2 bases, and the junction held 8 bases outside the gene matches. The CDR3 has 17 amino acids. The CDR3 nucleotides read TGCAGTGCTAGAGGTATAGGGACAGGGGTTACCTACAATGAGCAGTTCTTC. As protein: CSARGIGTGVTYNEQFF.

Remarks on this clonotype: This could be a read error, since a much larger clone is one nucleotide away. The chain joins TRBV4-1 to TRBJ1-1; D call uncertain. The germline V and J ends were trimmed by 11 bases and 5 bases, with 18 bases remaining between them. Germline V gene sequence: CDR1 MGHRA, CDR2 YSYEKL. The CDR3 contains 13 residues. CDR3 protein: CAVGSPPQTEAFF. The CDR3 nucleotides read TGCGCCGTAGGGTCCCCCCCACAAACTGAAGCTTTCTTT.

This clonotype was observed at least ten times. The chain combines TRBV3-1 with TRBJ1-1; maybe TRBD1 (5 bases). CDR3 length: 16 amino acids. CDR1 is LGHDT and CDR2 is YNNKEL in the germline V gene (reference sequence). Between the trimmed V and J ends, which lost 1 base and 0 bases, there was a span of 12 bases. In nucleotides, the CDR3 is TGTGCCAGCAGCCAAGCCCCGGGGCGGATGAACACTGAAGCTTTCTTT. This encodes CASSQAPGRMNTEAFF.

At least ten counts were recorded for this clonotype. This rearrangement joins TRBV12-3 or TRBV12-4 to TRBJ2-1, with unresolved D. This CDR3 has 15 residues. V was trimmed by 2 bases and J by 0 bases, leaving 8 bases between them. The DNA for the CDR3 is TGTGCCAGCAGTTTAAGCGCAAGCTCCTACAATGAGCAGTTCTTC. As protein: CASSLSASSYNEQFF.

This clonotype was counted ten times or more. The chain combines TRBV19 with TRBJ2-1; 11 positions match TRBD2. The CDR3 length is 15 residues. Germline assignment: CDR1 LNHDA and CDR2 SQIVND (reference sequence). V lost 7 bases and J lost 2; bases outside the gene matches: 4. CDR3 sequence reads: CASTLAGGAYNEQFF. DNA of the CDR3: TGTGCCAGTACCTTAGCGGGAGGGGCCTACAATGAGCAGTTCTTC.

This clonotype was counted ten times or more. The chain carries TRBV11-2 and TRBJ2-2; no clear D. This CDR3 is built from 15 residues. V was shortened by 0 bases and J by 8 bases, with 13 bases between the two germline ends. Germline V lookup: CDR1 SGHAT, CDR2 FQNNGV. For the CDR3, the DNA is TGTGCCAGCAGCTTAGAATCATGGGTTAGGGGGGAGCTGTTTTTT. It codes for CASSLESWVRGELFF.

In its sample, this clonotype was seen many times. In DNA form, the CDR3 reads TGTGCCAGCAGCAAAACCGGGACAGGGGGCGACGAGCAGTACTTC. As protein: CASSKTGTGGDEQYF. V gene TRBV7-3 combines with J gene TRBJ2-7; TRBD1 aligns across 12 bases. The CDR3 is 15 amino acids. V trimming: 5 bases; J trimming: 5 bases; junction bases outside the gene matches: 7. CDR1 and CDR2 (germline): SGHTA, FQGTGA.

The table lists this clonotype with many counts. J is TRBJ2-3 and V is TRBV29-1; no reliable D call. This CDR3 has 12 residues. Germline V gives CDR1 SQVTM, CDR2 ANQGSEA. The V and J ends lost 3 bases and 3 bases respectively, with 7 bases between them. DNA of the CDR3: TGCAGCGTTGAGACGCAGACAGATACGCAGTATTTT. This codes for CSVETQTDTQYF.

This clonotype was observed a handful of times. The J gene is TRBJ1-2, the V gene TRBV5-1; 9 bases are a match to TRBD1. The J segment lost 0 bases and the V segment lost 1 base, leaving 10 bases of the junction unmatched. Germline V lookup: CDR1 SGHRS, CDR2 YFSETQ. The CDR3 has 18 amino acids. The DNA of the CDR3 is TGCGCCAGCAGCTTGTATGGAACAGGGGGCCCTACTAACTATGGCTACACCTTC. Translation: CASSLYGTGGPTNYGYTF.

This clonotype was found many times. CDR3 loop: CSARDPRRGAPGETQYF. Here the CDR3 DNA reads TGCAGTGCTAGAGATCCCCGACGGGGGGCACCCGGAGAGACCCAGTACTTC. This rearrangement joins TRBV20-1 to TRBJ2-5; TRBD2 might be the D (7 bases). Germline assignment: CDR1 DFQATT and CDR2 SNEGSKA (reference sequence). The CDR3 runs to 17 residues. Between the trimmed V and J ends, which lost 0 bases and 4 bases, there was a span of 21 bases.

This clonotype was counted ten times or more. The rearrangement uses TRBV13 and TRBJ2-1, with 10 bases lining up with TRBD2. Germline CDR1 reads PRHDT; CDR2 reads FYEKMQ (reference sequence). Losses at the gene ends were 4 bases for V and 4 bases for J; bases not matched to a gene: 10. The CDR3 extends over 17 amino acids. The chain's CDR3 is CASSSTPLAGEYNEQFF. CDR3 bases: TGTGCCAGCAGCTCTACTCCCCTAGCGGGGGAATACAATGAGCAGTTCTTC.

This clonotype was seen repeatedly, ten times or more. V and J are TRBV28 and TRBJ1-5; D is ambiguous. V was trimmed by 6 bases and J by 0 bases, leaving 6 bases between them. Germline V gives CDR1 MDHEN, CDR2 SYDVKM. The CDR3 extends over 13 amino acids. The CDR3 DNA reads as TGTGCCAGCAGGGGATTTAGCAATCAGCCCCAGCATTTT. Amino acid sequence: CASRGFSNQPQHF.

V and J are TRBV20-1 and TRBJ2-1; tentative D call: TRBD1 (5 bases). This CDR3 contains 14 residues. The ends were cut back, 3 bases at V and 0 bases at J, with 9 bases in the middle. The germline V gene encodes CDR1 DFQATT and CDR2 SNEGSKA (reference sequence). CDR3: CSASGQNSYNEQFF. The CDR3 DNA reads TGCAGTGCTAGCGGACAAAACTCCTACAATGAGCAGTTCTTC.

This clonotype showed up many times. The chain joins TRBV13 to TRBJ2-5, with D maybe TRBD1 (9 bases). Trimming took off 9 bases at V and 1 base at J, with 21 bases between the two ends. Germline V gene sequence: CDR1 PRHDT, CDR2 FYEKMQ (reference sequence). The CDR3 sequence is 16 residues long. In DNA form, the CDR3 reads TGTGCCAGTACTAGCGGACAGGGGACACCCCAAGAGACCCAGTACTTC. Its translation: CASTSGQGTPQETQYF. The variable domain in full, completed from reference TRBV13 and TRBJ2-5, reads AAGVIQSPRHLIKEKRETATLKCYPIPRHDTVYWYQQGPGQDPQFLISFYEKMQSDKGSIPDRFSAQQFSDYHSELNMSSLELGDSALYFCASTSGQGTPQETQYFGPGTRLLVL.

The genes are TRBV20-1 and TRBJ2-7; TRBD1 agrees at 10 bases. V was pared by 6 bases and J by 4 bases, with 15 bases of the junction left unmatched. The germline CDR1 and CDR2 sequences are DFQATT and SNEGSKA (reference sequence). The CDR3 consists of 16 residues. CDR3 nucleotide sequence: TGCAGTGCCTCAACACGCGCCGGGACAGGGGCATACGAGCAGTACTTC. Amino acids: CSASTRAGTGAYEQYF.

This rearrangement joins TRBV28 to TRBJ2-2; no reliable D call. The CDR3 runs to 14 residues. Trimming removed 4 bases at V and 7 bases at J, with 13 bases between. The germline V gene encodes CDR1 MDHEN and CDR2 SYDVKM. Here the CDR3 reads CASSSYGWDGELFF. In DNA, the CDR3 is TGTGCCAGCAGTTCTTACGGGTGGGACGGGGAGCTGTTTTTT.

Ten or more counts support this clonotype. This sequence joins TRBV7-9 and TRBJ2-1; 7 nucleotides line up with TRBD2. Germline V gene sequence: CDR1 SEHNR, CDR2 FQNEAQ (reference sequence). There are 14 residues in the CDR3. The J segment lost 6 bases and the V segment lost 2 bases, leaving 4 bases of the junction unmatched. Here the CDR3 DNA reads TGTGCCAGCAGCTTAACCGGACTAGGCAATGAGCAGTTCTTC. Translation: CASSLTGLGNEQFF.